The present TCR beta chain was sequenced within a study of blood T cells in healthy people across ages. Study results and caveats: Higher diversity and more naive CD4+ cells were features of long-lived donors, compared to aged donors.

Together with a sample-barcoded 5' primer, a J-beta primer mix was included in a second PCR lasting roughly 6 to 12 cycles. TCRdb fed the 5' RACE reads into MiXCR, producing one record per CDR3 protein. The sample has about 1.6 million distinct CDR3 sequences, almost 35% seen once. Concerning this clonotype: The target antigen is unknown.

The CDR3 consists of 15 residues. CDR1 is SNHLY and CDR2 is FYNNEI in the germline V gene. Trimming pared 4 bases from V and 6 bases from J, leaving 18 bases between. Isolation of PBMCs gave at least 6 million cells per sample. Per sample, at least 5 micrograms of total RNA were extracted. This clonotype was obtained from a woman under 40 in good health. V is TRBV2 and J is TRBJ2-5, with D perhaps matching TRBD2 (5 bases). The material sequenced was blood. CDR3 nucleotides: TGTGCCAGCAGTGGGGATGATGGGAGAATCAAGACCCAGTACTTC. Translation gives CASSGDDGRIKTQYF. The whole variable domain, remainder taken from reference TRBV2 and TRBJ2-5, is EPEVTQTPSHQVTQMGQEVILRCVPISNHLYFYWYRQILGQKVEFLVSFYNNEISEKSEIFDDQFSVERPDGSNFTLKIRSTKLEDSAMYFCASSGDDGRIKTQYFGPGTRLLVL.